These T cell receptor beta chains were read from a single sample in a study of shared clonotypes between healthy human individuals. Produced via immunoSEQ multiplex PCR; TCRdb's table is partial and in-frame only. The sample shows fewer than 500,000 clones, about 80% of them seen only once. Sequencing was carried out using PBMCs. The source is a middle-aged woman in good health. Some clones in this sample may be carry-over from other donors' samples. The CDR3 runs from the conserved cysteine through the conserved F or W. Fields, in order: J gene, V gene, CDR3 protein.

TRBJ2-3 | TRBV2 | CASSVGPRDTQYF
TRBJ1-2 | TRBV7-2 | CASSLEQGRYGYTF
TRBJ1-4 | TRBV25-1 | CASSEYGTNEKLFF
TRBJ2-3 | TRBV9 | CASSLVVSGGKDTQYF
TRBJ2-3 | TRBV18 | CASSPERRVTDTQYF
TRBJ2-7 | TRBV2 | CASSVQGGWYEQYF
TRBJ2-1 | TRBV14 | CASSQDSPGGVFAGDEQFF
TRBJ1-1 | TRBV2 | CASLYPGSAEAFF
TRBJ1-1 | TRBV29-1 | CSVGPRPNTEAFF
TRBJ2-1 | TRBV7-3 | CASSLGDSSYNEQFF
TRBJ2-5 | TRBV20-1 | CSALTQYF
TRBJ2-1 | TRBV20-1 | CSATWGEQFF
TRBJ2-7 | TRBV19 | CASRASGVSYEQYF
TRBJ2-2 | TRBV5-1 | CASSLAGELFF
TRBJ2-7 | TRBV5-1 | CASRTGTGDSYEQYF
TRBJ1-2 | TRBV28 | CASSSAGGIAGYTF
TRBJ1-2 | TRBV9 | CASSPQPQNYGYTF
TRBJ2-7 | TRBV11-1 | CASTIGGTYEQYF
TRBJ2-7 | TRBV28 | CASAETNGRAYEQYF
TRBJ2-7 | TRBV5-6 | CASSFGGIEQYF
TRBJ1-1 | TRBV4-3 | CASSPSGHRGTEAFF
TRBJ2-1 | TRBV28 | CASSRPGQTYNEQFF
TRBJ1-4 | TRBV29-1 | CSVLRDREKLFF
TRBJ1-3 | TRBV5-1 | CASSMGLGNTIYF
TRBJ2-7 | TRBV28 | CASNPSGLAVNEQYF
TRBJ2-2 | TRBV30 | CAWDRLRVGELFF
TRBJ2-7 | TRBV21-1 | CASSNGCRTGRLYEQYF
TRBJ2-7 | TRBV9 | CASSVGPLLRDEQYF
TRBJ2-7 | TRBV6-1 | CASSATVQYEQYF
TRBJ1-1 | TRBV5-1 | CASSIPPGGGDTEAFF
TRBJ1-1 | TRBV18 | CASSPGTGDTEAFF
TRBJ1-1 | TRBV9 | CASSELTGGFTEAFF
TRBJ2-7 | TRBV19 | CASGSGSSYEQYF
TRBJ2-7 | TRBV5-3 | CARSLAFCGVSSYEQYF
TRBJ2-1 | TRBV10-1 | CARGGGSYNEQFF
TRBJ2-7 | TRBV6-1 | CASSDERTGGRDYEQYF
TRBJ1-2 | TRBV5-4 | CASSTGGQGAYGYTF
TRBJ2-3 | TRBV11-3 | CASSVGRSTDTQYF
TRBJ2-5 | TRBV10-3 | CAISDIRSETQYF
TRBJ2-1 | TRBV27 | CASSLSSGAPYNEQFF
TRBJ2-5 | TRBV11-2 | CASSLAPDASQETQYF
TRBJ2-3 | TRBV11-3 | CASSLGGLAEHTDTQYF
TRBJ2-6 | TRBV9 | CASSPRAGANVLTF
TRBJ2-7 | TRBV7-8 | CASSPRTDSYEQYF
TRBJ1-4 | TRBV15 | CATRQDPALNEKLFF
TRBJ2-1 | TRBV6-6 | CASSYSRVYNEQFF
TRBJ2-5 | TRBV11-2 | CASSFSPPETQYF
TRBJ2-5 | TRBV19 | CASSIVAGVVAKETQYF
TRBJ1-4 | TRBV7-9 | CASSFGDLTGEKLFF
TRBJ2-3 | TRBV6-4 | CASQMNGPSTDTQYF
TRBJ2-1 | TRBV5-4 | CASSLGTGPYNEQFF
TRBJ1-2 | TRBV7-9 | CASSFQGASGYTF
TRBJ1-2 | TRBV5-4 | CASSLDPGGGRYGYTF
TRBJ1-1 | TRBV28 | CASRTGGSEAFF